Described below is a single T cell receptor (beta chain) sequence and its context. No antigen is known for it. Trimming took 3 bases from V and 4 from J, leaving 14 bases between them. The CDR3 runs 15 residues. CDR1 is SGHTA, CDR2 FQGNSA, per germline. The data derive from a study of cytomegalovirus exposure and HLA in healthy donors. Study-level results: Investigators reported some 150 TCR beta chains as tied to cytomegalovirus. Excluded were some V segments that proved indistinguishable, including TRBV6-2 and TRBV6-3.

The PCR was carried out with 60 Vbeta primers and 13 Jbeta primers. Here immunoSEQ multiplex PCR was the method, and the copy in TCRdb shows in-frame clones only, minus some. The sample has roughly 130,000 clones; 70% to 75% are singletons. The sequenced material came from PBMCs. The gene calls are TRBV7-2 and TRBJ2-3; possible D gene TRBD2, 6 bases. This TCR derives from a woman in her thirties or forties in good health and CMV-seropositive. For the CDR3, the DNA is TGTGCCAGCAGCTTTCTACTAGGCGGGGCAGATACGCAGTATTTT. This translates into CASSFLLGGADTQYF.